This TCR beta chain came from a study of blood T cell repertoires in COVID-19. Study context: Sources were T cells, B-cell-depleted T cells, or PBMCs; the material itself was cDNA or gDNA.

The CDR3 is 16 residues long. Trimming removed 1 base at V and 0 bases at J, with 15 bases between. Per the germline V gene, CDR1 is GTSNPN and CDR2 is SVGIG (reference sequence). The method was immunoSEQ multiplex PCR; TCRdb's version includes in-frame clones alone and lacks a portion of them. In the table there are about 490,000 clones, 75% to 90% of which are singletons. Sequencing was done on a sample of peripheral blood. The J gene is TRBJ1-1, the V gene TRBV30; D is perhaps TRBD1 (5 bases). The TCR comes from a human donor in a cohort sampled during active COVID-19. The CDR3 bases are TGTGCCTGGAGTGAAGGGGAGGGGACCATGAACACTGAAGCTTTCTTT. Translating it yields CAWSEGEGTMNTEAFF.